What follows are 5 T cell receptor beta chains derived from one specimen sequenced in a study of cytomegalovirus exposure and HLA in healthy donors. Profiled with immunoSEQ multiplex PCR; TCRdb holds only in-frame clones, not every one. The data show 35,000 to 50,000 clones, with 80% to 95% seen just once and 5.6% held by the top ten. The sequenced sample consisted of PBMCs. These receptors all come from a man younger than 35 in good health and CMV-seronegative.

This clone was detected once. The CDR3 DNA sequence: TGTGCCACCAATCAGGGTTTTTCGAGCAATCAGCCCCAGCATTTT. It codes for CATNQGFSSNQPQHF. This chain joins TRBV15 and TRBJ1-5; tentatively, D is TRBD1 (5 bases). Germline V lookup: CDR1 LNHNV, CDR2 YYDKDF (reference sequence). The CDR3 is made up of 15 amino acids. V lost 7 bases, J lost 1 base, and 14 bases lay in between.

J is TRBJ2-1 and V is TRBV7-2; TRBD1 aligns across 10 bases. CDR1 SGHTA and CDR2 FQGNSA come from the germline V gene. The CDR3 totals 14 residues. The V and J ends lost 0 bases and 9 bases, in that order; junction bases with no gene match: 2. The CDR3, as DNA: TGTGCCAGCAGCTTAGCGAGACAGGGGGCTGAGCAGTTCTTC. Protein product: CASSLARQGAEQFF.

This chain links TRBV7-9 with TRBJ2-5, with unresolved D. CDR3 size: 14 residues. Trimming removed 1 base from V and 7 bases from J, with 13 bases in between. Looked up from germline, CDR1 is SEHNR and CDR2 is FQNEAQ (reference sequence). For the CDR3, the DNA is TGTGCCAGCAGCTTAGTCCCCGGGTCTGGGACCCAGTACTTC. Its protein is CASSLVPGSGTQYF.

The chain is built from TRBV6-6 and TRBJ2-2; 8 nucleotides match TRBD2. Germline CDR1 reads MNHNY; CDR2 reads SVGAGI (reference sequence). V shed 2 bases, J shed 5 bases, and the junction held 7 bases outside the gene matches. The CDR3 is made up of 16 amino acids. The CDR3 DNA reads as TGTGCCAGCAGTTACGGTTCGGGAGGGCAGACCGGGGAGCTGTTTTTT. Translated: CASSYGSGGQTGELFF.

This chain connects TRBV19 to TRBJ1-2; 10 bases agree with TRBD1. V shed 8 bases and J 0 bases; nucleotides not matched to a gene: 6. CDR3 length: 15 amino acids. The germline gives CDR1 LNHDA, CDR2 SQIVND (reference sequence). CDR3 in DNA: TGTGCCAGTCGGGACAGGGGCGACACTAACTATGGCTACACCTTC. Amino acids: CASRDRGDTNYGYTF.